The 32 T cell receptor beta chains below were found in one sample sequenced in a study of identical twins. TCRdb re-analysed the 5' RACE reads in MiXCR, keeping a single row per CDR3 protein. The sample has approximately 600,000 distinct CDR3 sequences; more than 9% are singletons. These data also featured in a second study, about yellow fever vaccine responses in identical twins.

The sequencing input was PBMCs. These receptors were taken from a woman aged 18-30 years in good health.

This clonotype was seen at least ten times. CDR3 region: CASSLTGDFGEQFF. In DNA, the CDR3 is TGTGCCAGCAGCCTGACAGGGGACTTCGGTGAGCAGTTCTTC. The chain is built from TRBV11-2 and TRBJ2-1, with 8 bases fitting TRBD1. J lost 9 bases, V lost 5 bases, and 9 bases had no gene match. The germline CDR1 and CDR2 sequences are SGHAT and FQNNGV. CDR3 length: 14 amino acids.

This clonotype was seen at least ten times. The V and J genes are TRBV7-9 and TRBJ2-1; 7 bases are a match to TRBD1. Germline assignment: CDR1 SEHNR and CDR2 FQNEAQ (reference sequence). CDR3 length: 16 amino acids. Trimming at V came to 5 bases and at J to 7 bases, leaving 14 bases not matched to a gene. CDR3 amino acids: CASSETTGRESNEQFF. In DNA, the CDR3 is TGTGCCAGCAGCGAAACGACAGGGCGCGAATCAAATGAGCAGTTCTTC.

The rearrangement links TRBV21-1 to TRBJ2-1; the table's TRBD2 call for D was not verified on the DNA. TRBV21-1 is shown as a pseudogene. The CDR3 is 13 amino acids. In nucleotides, the CDR3 is TGTGCCAGCAGCGGACGGGAGGGCGACGGTAGGTTCTTC. As protein: CASSGREGDGRFF.

This clonotype was seen repeatedly, ten times or more. The J gene is TRBJ2-1, the V gene TRBV6-5; D perhaps matches TRBD2 (6 bases). Germline-derived CDR1 and CDR2 are MNHEY and SVGAGI. Between the trimmed V and J ends, which lost 0 bases and 12 bases, there was a span of 15 bases. The CDR3 runs to 14 residues. This CDR3 is CASSYSVGGITQFF. Here the CDR3 DNA reads TGTGCCAGCAGTTACTCCGTGGGCGGGATAACGCAGTTCTTC.

This clonotype was picked up a small number of times. The CDR3 reads CASSSGTVAGGGELFF. The CDR3, as DNA: TGTGCCAGCAGCTCAGGGACGGTAGCCGGTGGCGGGGAGCTGTTTTTT. This rearrangement joins TRBV5-4 to TRBJ2-2; D tentatively fits TRBD1 or TRBD2 (5 bases each). This CDR3 has 16 residues. Germline V CDR1 and CDR2: SGHNT, YYREEE (reference sequence). V lost 3 bases to trimming and J lost 7 bases, with 19 bases between them.

This clonotype was detected a few times. The CDR3 region has the DNA TGTGCCACCTCAGCGGGGACCACCTACGAGCAGTACTTC. Translated: CATSAGTTYEQYF. This rearrangement joins TRBV15 to TRBJ2-7, with 7 nucleotides matching TRBD2. The CDR3 runs to 13 residues. Unmatched junction bases numbered 6, after V lost 8 bases and J lost 2 bases. Germline loops: CDR1 LNHNV, CDR2 YYDKDF (reference sequence).

CDR3 amino acids: CASRPPAFYEQYF. In DNA form, the CDR3 reads TGTGCCAGCAGACCCCCGGCTTTTTACGAGCAGTACTTC. The chain joins TRBV12-3 or TRBV12-4 to TRBJ2-7; D not certain. The CDR3 is made up of 13 amino acids. The V and J ends lost 6 bases and 4 bases respectively, with 13 bases between them.

V usage is TRBV5-5 and J usage is TRBJ1-2, with D hard to call. This CDR3 has 14 residues. Germline CDR1 is SGHKS and CDR2 is YYEKEE (reference sequence). The V gene lost 3 bases and the J gene lost 4 bases, with 13 bases spanning the gap. The DNA for the CDR3 is TGTGCCAGCAGCTCCCGGCCGGAGGGCTATGGCTACACCTTC. Translating gives CASSSRPEGYGYTF.

V gene TRBV2 combines with J gene TRBJ2-3, with TRBD2 matching over 10 bases. J was trimmed by 0 bases and V by 1 base; bases with no gene match: 7. The CDR3 contains 18 residues. Germline V gives CDR1 SNHLY, CDR2 FYNNEI. The CDR3 protein is CASSEVSGLADSTDTQYF. The CDR3 DNA is TGTGCCAGCAGTGAAGTTAGCGGACTAGCGGATAGCACAGATACGCAGTATTTT.

J is TRBJ2-7 and V is TRBV6-1, with 8 bases fitting TRBD2. Germline-derived CDR1 and CDR2 are MNHNS and SASEGT. The CDR3 covers 14 residues. The junction had 5 bases not matched to a gene; V was cut back by 6 bases and J by 1 base. CDR3 residues: CASSSGRESYEQYF. CDR3 coding DNA: TGTGCCAGCAGCAGCGGGAGAGAGTCCTACGAGCAGTACTTC.

This clonotype was found a few times. This chain links TRBV7-9 with TRBJ2-2, with 7 bases fitting TRBD2. The CDR3 totals 15 residues. The germline V gene has CDR1 SEHNR and CDR2 FQNEAQ (reference sequence). V dropped 7 bases and J dropped 2; count of bases not matched to a gene: 7. The CDR3 region is CASIAGTTNTGELFF. The CDR3 DNA reads as TGTGCCAGCATCGCCGGGACTACCAACACCGGGGAGCTGTTTTTT.

This clonotype showed up just a few times. The chain joins TRBV2 to TRBJ2-3; the D gene is possibly TRBD2 (5 bases). The CDR3 length is 13 residues. Trimming stripped 5 bases from V and 8 bases from J, with 14 bases between. The V gene's germline CDR1 is SNHLY and CDR2 FYNNEI. The chain's CDR3 is CASSSDTAGTQYF. The CDR3 nucleotides are TGTGCCAGCAGTTCCGACACCGCGGGTACGCAGTATTTT.

The genes are TRBV7-9 and TRBJ2-3; 9 nucleotides agree with TRBD1. J was trimmed by 5 bases and V by 4 bases; bases with no gene match: 4. Germline assignment: CDR1 SEHNR and CDR2 FQNEAQ (reference sequence). This CDR3 is 14 amino acids long. The CDR3: CASSSWTGEDTQYF. In nucleotides, the CDR3 is TGTGCCAGCAGCTCCTGGACAGGGGAAGATACGCAGTATTTT.

On this clonotype itself: One end of the junction does not line up with germline, which may come from a read error. The chain uses TRBV4-3 and TRBJ2-7; a weak D match, TRBD2 (6 bases). The V gene's germline CDR1 is LGHNA and CDR2 YSLEER. The CDR3 spans 17 residues. DNA for the CDR3: TGCGACAGCAGCCCAGGGACTGAAGGGGACCCACCCTACGAGCAGTACTTC. It translates to CDSSPGTEGDPPYEQYF.

This clonotype was observed a handful of times. The chain employs TRBV27 and TRBJ2-2; no firm D call. This CDR3 has 16 amino acids. V shed 6 bases and J shed 2 bases, with 16 bases lying between them. The germline gives CDR1 MNHEY, CDR2 SMNVEV (reference sequence). The CDR3 sequence is CASRFSLLGNTGELFF. In DNA, the CDR3 is TGTGCCAGCAGATTTAGTCTGCTGGGAAACACCGGGGAGCTGTTTTTT.

V usage is TRBV11-2 and J usage is TRBJ2-5; D is perhaps TRBD2 (6 bases). The germline gives CDR1 SGHAT, CDR2 FQNNGV. The CDR3 totals 14 residues. V was pared by 6 bases and J by 2 bases, with 13 bases between. DNA for the CDR3: TGTGCCAGCAGACGACTAGAAGGTCAAGAGACCCAGTACTTC. Its translation: CASRRLEGQETQYF.

This clonotype was recorded many times. The chain has TRBV12-3 or TRBV12-4 and TRBJ2-2; 9 bases agree with TRBD1. The CDR3 extends over 15 amino acids. J gave up 4 bases and V 6 bases, and 6 bases lay outside the gene matches. The CDR3 region has the DNA TGTGCCAGCAGCCGGACAGGGGCGAGCACCGGGGAGCTGTTTTTT. Amino acids: CASSRTGASTGELFF.

This clonotype has more than one count but fewer than ten. V and J are TRBV24-1 and TRBJ2-1; 9 nucleotides line up with TRBD1. The CDR3 has 13 residues. Trimming removed 8 bases from V and 7 bases from J; junction bases left unmatched: 5. Germline-derived CDR1 and CDR2 are KGHDR and SFDVKD. The CDR3: CATKGTGKNEQFF. The CDR3 DNA reads as TGTGCCACCAAGGGGACAGGGAAGAATGAGCAGTTCTTC.

CDR3 residues: CASSSPRGAGEETQYF. The DNA of the CDR3 is TGTGCCAGCAGCTCCCCCCGGGGGGCGGGAGAAGAGACCCAGTACTTC. This chain connects TRBV5-4 to TRBJ2-5; D is possibly TRBD2 (7 bases). The V end lost 3 bases, the J end lost 3 bases, and 18 bases lay between the germline ends. Germline CDR1 SGHNT, CDR2 YYREEE (reference sequence). This CDR3 spans 16 amino acids.

There are many counts of this clonotype. This chain links TRBV20-1 with TRBJ2-3; 8 bases are a match to TRBD2. With 5 bases clipped from V and 3 bases from J, the junction kept 10 bases outside the gene matches. Germline CDR1 is DFQATT and CDR2 is SNEGSKA (reference sequence). CDR3 size: 15 residues. The CDR3 nucleotides read TGCAGTGCTCTACGGCGGGGGGATGGGACAGATACGCAGTATTTT. This gives the protein CSALRRGDGTDTQYF.

This clonotype was picked up many times. This sequence joins TRBV4-3 and TRBJ2-7; D is perhaps TRBD2 (6 bases). The CDR3 length is 16 residues. V was clipped by 3 bases and J by 3 bases, with 18 bases between them. Germline CDR1 is LGHNA and CDR2 is YSLEER. In nucleotides, the CDR3 is TGCGCCAGCAGCCAGGACTTGGGGGGAGGCGGCTACGAGCAGTACTTC. Encoded protein: CASSQDLGGGGYEQYF.

This clonotype was counted many times. The chain links TRBV11-1 to TRBJ2-3; TRBD1 agrees at 8 bases. The CDR3 is 18 amino acids. Germline V gives CDR1 SGHAT, CDR2 FQDESV (reference sequence). J gave up 1 base and V 7 bases, and 16 bases lay outside the gene matches. This CDR3 is CASNPDPRQGIGTDTQYF. The DNA for the CDR3 is TGTGCCAGCAACCCAGACCCCAGACAGGGGATAGGCACAGATACGCAGTATTTT.

The V and J genes are TRBV28 and TRBJ1-2; possible D gene TRBD1, 5 bases. The CDR3 extends over 14 amino acids. Trimming left V 3 bases short and J 3 bases short, with 11 bases between. Germline CDR1 MDHEN, CDR2 SYDVKM. CDR3 sequence reads: CASSLYGAHYGYTF. In nucleotides, the CDR3 is TGTGCCAGCAGTTTGTATGGGGCCCACTATGGCTACACCTTC.

This clonotype was picked up many times. V usage is TRBV12-3 or TRBV12-4 and J usage is TRBJ2-7; D is undetermined. The V end lost 2 bases, the J end lost 1 base, and 6 bases lay between the germline ends. This CDR3 has 13 amino acids. The CDR3 loop is CASSLQESYEQYF. DNA for the CDR3: TGTGCCAGCAGTTTACAAGAGTCCTACGAGCAGTACTTC.

In its sample, this clonotype was seen many times. The rearrangement uses TRBV4-1 and TRBJ1-4; D gene uncertain. With 3 bases removed from V and 0 bases from J, the gap between germline ends came to 20 bases. CDR1 and CDR2 from the germline V gene are MGHRA and YSYEKL. The CDR3 consists of 19 residues. The CDR3, as DNA: TGCGCCAGCAGCCATCACGTTACCCCCCGGGAAGCAACTAATGAAAAACTGTTTTTT. It specifies CASSHHVTPREATNEKLFF.

This clonotype was observed a few times. The rearrangement links TRBV6-1 to TRBJ2-2, with 7 nucleotides matching TRBD1. J lost 6 bases, V lost 6 bases, and 10 bases had no gene match. CDR1 is MNHNS and CDR2 is SASEGT in the germline V gene. The CDR3 runs to 15 residues. The CDR3 loop is CASSPPTDRAGELFF. The DNA of the CDR3 is TGTGCCAGCAGCCCACCCACCGACAGGGCCGGGGAGCTGTTTTTT.

This clonotype was picked up a small number of times. The chain is built from TRBV29-1 and TRBJ2-7; D gene ambiguous. The CDR3 length is 12 residues. Trimming took 3 bases from V and 5 from J, leaving 11 bases between them. Germline V CDR1 and CDR2: SQVTM, ANQGSEA. The CDR3 here is CSVELDLNEQYF. The CDR3 DNA follows: TGCAGCGTTGAGTTGGACCTAAACGAGCAGTACTTC.

V gene TRBV5-1 combines with J gene TRBJ2-7; 8 bases align to TRBD2. V shed 2 bases, J shed 5 bases, and the junction held 12 bases outside the gene matches. The germline V gene has CDR1 SGHRS and CDR2 YFSETQ. The CDR3 is made up of 16 amino acids. CDR3 amino acids: CASSLALTGGPHEQYF. DNA of the CDR3: TGCGCCAGCAGCTTAGCCCTAACGGGAGGGCCTCACGAGCAGTACTTC.

The rearrangement joins TRBV28 to TRBJ2-3, with TRBD2 identical over 11 bases. J gave up 2 bases and V 5 bases, and 18 bases lay outside the gene matches. There are 20 residues in the CDR3. The germline gives CDR1 MDHEN, CDR2 SYDVKM. CDR3 DNA sequence: TGTGCCAGCAGTGACCAGGGACTAGCGGACGGATCCGGGTCCACAGATACGCAGTATTTT. Encoded protein: CASSDQGLADGSGSTDTQYF. Drawing the rest from reference TRBV28 and TRBJ2-3, the complete variable domain is DVKVTQSSRYLVKRTGEKVFLECVQDMDHENMFWYRQDPGLGLRLIYFSYDVKMKEKGDIPEGYSVSREKKERFSLILESASTNQTSMYLCASSDQGLADGSGSTDTQYFGPGTRLTVL.

The chain recombines TRBV5-1 with TRBJ1-4; D unresolved. Trimming left V 2 bases short and J 7 bases short, with 18 bases between. CDR1 and CDR2 (germline): SGHRS, YFSETQ. This CDR3 spans 16 amino acids. In DNA form, the CDR3 reads TGCGCCAGCAGCTTCATCACCGGGAGGGTTGGTGAAAAACTGTTTTTT. Its protein is CASSFITGRVGEKLFF.

This chain uses TRBV5-4 with TRBJ2-5; D not resolved. V gave up 4 bases and J gave up 3 bases, with 10 bases separating them. Germline CDR1 SGHNT, CDR2 YYREEE (reference sequence). This CDR3 is built from 13 residues. In DNA, the CDR3 is TGTGCCAGCAGCACCGGTAGTGAAGAGACCCAGTACTTC. The encoded protein is CASSTGSEETQYF.

There are many counts of this clonotype. V and J are TRBV4-1 and TRBJ2-1; no reliable D call. CDR1 is MGHRA, CDR2 YSYEKL, per germline. Trimming shortened V by 1 base and J by 3 bases, and 10 bases separated the two germline ends. This CDR3 region has 15 residues. CDR3 loop: CASSQVAGSYNEQFF. The CDR3 DNA reads as TGCGCCAGCAGCCAAGTTGCCGGCAGCTACAATGAGCAGTTCTTC.